A single sample is the source of the 22 T cell receptor beta chains below, sequenced in a study of PD-1 blockade in classical Hodgkin lymphoma. Assay used: immunoSEQ multiplex PCR; TCRdb lists only in-frame clones, some missing. The sample lists 70,000 or so clones, approximately 93% occurring once. Specified time point: newly diagnosed, previously untreated cHL patient sample. The sample taken for sequencing was peripheral blood mononuclear cells (PBMCs). Source of these receptors: a human donor with classical Hodgkin lymphoma.

V gene TRBV7-8 combines with J gene TRBJ1-1; D is perhaps TRBD1 (6 bases). The ends were cut back, 5 bases at V and 5 bases at J, with 24 bases in the middle. The V gene's germline CDR1 is SGHVS and CDR2 FQNEAQ. The CDR3 runs to 17 residues. This CDR3 reads CASSPPGRGGGRTEAFF. As DNA, the CDR3 is TGTGCCAGCAGCCCCCCCGGTCGGGGAGGGGGAAGGACTGAAGCTTTCTTT.

V and J are TRBV27 and TRBJ1-6; 9 bases fit TRBD1. Germline-derived CDR1 and CDR2 are MNHEY and SMNVEV (reference sequence). V dropped 5 bases and J dropped 9; count of bases not matched to a gene: 11. The CDR3 covers 16 residues. The CDR3 region is CASSIQTGGGGSPLHF. CDR3 DNA sequence: TGTGCCAGCAGTATCCAAACAGGGGGCGGGGGTTCACCCCTCCACTTT.

In DNA, the CDR3 is TGTGCCAGCAGCTTGGTGGCCGGGGGTACAACGTCCTACGAGCAGTACTTC. Amino acids: CASSLVAGGTTSYEQYF. The rearrangement uses TRBV5-4 and TRBJ2-5, with a weak D call TRBD2 (6 bases). With the DNA end fitting TRBJ2-7 better, the J assignment may be wrong. Germline CDR1 and CDR2: SGHNT and YYREEE (reference sequence). The CDR3 runs 17 residues.

The J gene is TRBJ2-5, the V gene TRBV11-2; TRBD1 agrees at 7 bases. The CDR3 spans 15 residues. V trimming: 1 base; J trimming: 2 bases; junction bases outside the gene matches: 4. Germline values: CDR1 SGHAT, CDR2 FQNNGV. In nucleotides, the CDR3 is TGTGCCAGCAGCTTAGTGGGGACAGCTCAAGAGACCCAGTACTTC. It codes for CASSLVGTAQETQYF.

The chain has TRBV6-5 and TRBJ2-5, with 7 bases identical to TRBD1. The CDR3 length is 13 residues. The ends lost 6 bases at V and 4 bases at J; junction bases unmatched: 5. Germline CDR1 is MNHEY and CDR2 is SVGAGI. CDR3 coding DNA: TGTGCCAGCAGCCGACAGGGCCCAGAGACCCAGTACTTC. This translates into CASSRQGPETQYF.

V gene TRBV9 combines with J gene TRBJ2-3; TRBD1 aligns across 9 bases. Losses at the gene ends were 6 bases for V and 6 bases for J; bases not matched to a gene: 8. The germline gives CDR1 SGDLS, CDR2 YYNGEE. This CDR3 is 14 amino acids long. CDR3 loop: CASTRTGVGDTQYF. For the CDR3, the DNA is TGTGCCAGCACCAGGACAGGGGTAGGTGATACGCAGTATTTT. Combining the CDR3 with reference TRBV9 and TRBJ2-3 gives the whole variable domain DSGVTQTPKHLITATGQRVTLRCSPRSGDLSVYWYQQSLDQGLQFLIQYYNGEERAKGNILERFSAQQFPDLHSELNLSSLELGDSALYFCASTRTGVGDTQYFGPGTRLTVL.

This chain links TRBV9 with TRBJ2-1; TRBD2 agrees at 10 bases. Germline V lookup: CDR1 SGDLS, CDR2 YYNGEE. CDR3 length equals 17 residues. Germline trimming cut 0 bases from V and 8 bases from J; bases unmatched to any gene: 11. The CDR3 coding sequence is TGTGCCAGCAGCGTAGGGTCTACTAGCGGGGCCTGGGATGAGCAGTTCTTC. Residues: CASSVGSTSGAWDEQFF.

The V and J genes are TRBV9 and TRBJ2-5; D call uncertain. Germline V CDR1 and CDR2: SGDLS, YYNGEE. Trimming left V 3 bases short and J 1 base short, with 10 bases between. The length of the CDR3 is 14 residues. Here the CDR3 reads CASSGYDVQETQYF. Written as DNA, the CDR3 is TGTGCCAGCAGCGGATATGACGTCCAAGAGACCCAGTACTTC.

The chain links TRBV7-2 to TRBJ1-4; D is perhaps TRBD1 (6 bases). CDR3 length: 14 residues. CDR1 is SGHTA and CDR2 is FQGNSA in the germline V gene. The germline V and J ends were trimmed by 1 base and 3 bases, with 6 bases remaining between them. The CDR3 here is CASSLGTANEKLFF. In nucleotides, the CDR3 is TGTGCCAGCAGCTTAGGGACAGCTAATGAAAAACTGTTTTTT.

The J gene is TRBJ1-2, the V gene TRBV10-3; no clear D. CDR1 ENHRY and CDR2 SYGVKD come from the germline V gene. V shed 9 bases and J shed 0 bases, with 11 bases lying between them. The CDR3 totals 13 residues. The CDR3: CAIQQNPNYGYTF. CDR3 in DNA: TGTGCCATACAACAGAACCCTAACTATGGCTACACCTTC.

In its sample, this clone was seen once. CDR3 coding DNA: TGTGCCAGCAGTTTTTTGTCACAGGGGAAATACGAGCAGTACTTC. Protein product: CASSFLSQGKYEQYF. The chain links TRBV28 to TRBJ2-7, with 7 bases lining up with TRBD1. Unmatched junction bases numbered 9, after V lost 3 bases and J lost 4 bases. The CDR3 extends over 15 amino acids. Germline V lookup: CDR1 MDHEN, CDR2 SYDVKM.

The CDR3 region is CASSLPSNEQFF. CDR3 in DNA: TGCGCCAGCAGCCTACCTAGCAATGAGCAGTTCTTC. The chain employs TRBV5-1 and TRBJ2-1; D ambiguous. The germline V gene has CDR1 SGHRS and CDR2 YFSETQ. This CDR3 has 12 amino acids. Deletions cut 4 bases from V and 6 bases from J, with 8 bases between.

A single count supports this clone. V usage is TRBV6-6 and J usage is TRBJ1-2; 8 bases are a match to TRBD1. The germline CDR1 and CDR2 sequences are MNHNY and SVGAGI (reference sequence). The length of the CDR3 is 15 residues. The V and J ends lost 2 bases and 6 bases, in that order; junction bases with no gene match: 8. The CDR3 loop is CASSYAGQVGHGYTF. DNA of the CDR3: TGTGCCAGCAGTTACGCGGGACAGGTGGGGCATGGCTACACCTTC.

The rearrangement joins TRBV11-2 to TRBJ2-1, with 8 bases aligning to TRBD2. This CDR3 has 15 amino acids. The germline V gene has CDR1 SGHAT and CDR2 FQNNGV. J lost 4 bases, V lost 0 bases, and 2 bases had no gene match. CDR3 nucleotides: TGTGCCAGCAGCTTAGAAGGGACTAGGTACAATGAGCAGTTCTTC. Its translation is CASSLEGTRYNEQFF.

The CDR3 is CASSLGTGVGNIQYF. CDR3 nucleotides: TGTGCCAGCAGCTTGGGGACAGGGGTAGGGAACATTCAGTACTTC. The chain carries TRBV11-3 and TRBJ2-4; the match to TRBD1 covers 10 bases. The CDR3 spans 15 residues. The J segment lost 7 bases and the V segment lost 3 bases, leaving 6 bases of the junction unmatched. The germline gives CDR1 SGHNT, CDR2 YENEEA.

The chain combines TRBV6-5 with TRBJ1-1, with D uncertain. Germline CDR1 MNHEY, CDR2 SVGAGI. V lost 3 bases and J lost 1, with 9 bases in between. The CDR3 loop spans 14 amino acids. The DNA of the CDR3 is TGTGCCAGCAGTTATAGTGTACAGAACACTGAAGCTTTCTTT. It encodes CASSYSVQNTEAFF.

The V and J genes are TRBV6-5 and TRBJ2-7; D is undetermined. V was pared by 6 bases and J by 3 bases, with 15 bases between. The CDR3 covers 14 residues. CDR1 is MNHEY and CDR2 is SVGAGI in the germline V gene. This CDR3 is CASSPYSPIYEQYF. The CDR3 coding sequence is TGTGCCAGCAGCCCCTACAGCCCAATCTACGAGCAGTACTTC.

In DNA form, the CDR3 reads TGTGCCAGCAGCTCCCTAGTTTGGGGGTCGGGGGCAAGAGGAAACACCATATATTTT. Translated, it gives CASSSLVWGSGARGNTIYF. V gene TRBV11-2 combines with J gene TRBJ1-3; a weak D match, TRBD1 (6 bases). V dropped 4 bases and J dropped 4 bases, with 26 bases sitting between them. Germline CDR1 SGHAT, CDR2 FQNNGV. The CDR3 sequence is 19 residues long.

V usage is TRBV2 and J usage is TRBJ1-1, with D possibly being TRBD1 (6 bases). Trimming cost V 6 bases and J 0 bases, with 8 bases left between them. Germline values: CDR1 SNHLY, CDR2 FYNNEI. There are 13 residues in the CDR3. For the CDR3, the DNA is TGTGCCAGCAGGGGGGACATGAACACTGAAGCTTTCTTT. Protein product: CASRGDMNTEAFF.

The V and J genes are TRBV6-5 and TRBJ2-1; 9 bases match TRBD2. In germline, CDR1 is MNHEY, CDR2 SVGAGI. The V gene end was trimmed by 5 bases and the J gene end by 16 bases; junction bases not matched to a gene: 9. The CDR3 runs 12 residues. The CDR3 sequence is CASSHLPGTSFF. In DNA form, the CDR3 reads TGTGCCAGCAGTCACCTCCCCGGGACTAGCTTCTTC.

The sample holds one count of this clone. The rearrangement joins TRBV19 to TRBJ2-2; D may match TRBD1 or TRBD2 (5 bases each). Germline V gene lookup returns CDR1 LNHDA and CDR2 SQIVND (reference sequence). The CDR3 length is 16 residues. V was pared by 5 bases and J by 4 bases, with 17 bases between. CDR3 amino acids: CASSLDGAVGTGELFF. Here the CDR3 DNA reads TGTGCCAGTAGTCTGGACGGGGCGGTAGGCACCGGGGAGCTGTTTTTT.

Here the CDR3 DNA reads TGTGCCAGCAGTGAAGGGAGTAGTGGCTATGGCTACACCTTC. It specifies CASSEGSSGYGYTF. The chain recombines TRBV28 with TRBJ1-2; no definite D call. The CDR3 consists of 14 residues. Trimming took 5 bases from V and 4 from J, leaving 14 bases between them. Germline V gives CDR1 MDHEN, CDR2 SYDVKM.